The rows below give T cell receptor beta chains drawn from one sample of a study of shared clonotypes between healthy human individuals. Sequenced by immunoSEQ multiplex PCR; TCRdb stores in-frame clones only, minus some. The sample comprises over 400,000 clones, 70% to 80% of which are singletons, and around 13% rests with the top ten. The sequenced sample consisted of PBMCs. The receptors stem from a woman in her thirties or forties in good health. Some clones in this sample may be carry-over from other donors' samples. Both conserved end residues are part of each CDR3. The order of the fields is J gene, D gene, V gene, clone size, CDR3 protein, CDR3 DNA. A D gene is named only where the DNA matches it firmly. The size field is filled for only some rows; it gives once, few, many or a size class.

J gene: TRBJ1-1
D gene: .
V gene: TRBV30
clone size: .
CDR3 protein: CAWSTRGMNTEAFF
CDR3 DNA: TGTGCCTGGAGCACCAGGGGCATGAACACTGAAGCTTTCTTT

J gene: TRBJ2-1
D gene: TRBD1
V gene: TRBV27
clone size: .
CDR3 protein: CASSNTGTGRYNEQFF
CDR3 DNA: TGTGCCAGCAGTAATACTGGGACAGGGCGCTACAATGAGCAGTTCTTC

J gene: TRBJ2-5
D gene: .
V gene: TRBV15
clone size: .
CDR3 protein: CATSRDLASVGETQYF
CDR3 DNA: TGTGCCACCAGCAGAGATCTCGCGAGTGTCGGGGAGACCCAGTACTTC

J gene: TRBJ1-5
D gene: .
V gene: TRBV28
clone size: .
CDR3 protein: CASSGGLTSNQPQHF
CDR3 DNA: TGTGCCAGCAGCGGGGGGCTTACGAGCAATCAGCCCCAGCATTTT

J gene: TRBJ2-5
D gene: .
V gene: TRBV6-1
clone size: .
CDR3 protein: CASSETWSGRRLGETQYF
CDR3 DNA: TGTGCCAGCAGTGAAACATGGAGTGGGAGGAGGTTGGGAGAGACCCAGTACTTC

J gene: TRBJ1-5
D gene: TRBD1
V gene: TRBV2
clone size: .
CDR3 protein: CASSLNRGSNQPQHF
CDR3 DNA: TGTGCCAGCAGCCTAAACAGGGGTAGCAATCAGCCCCAGCATTTT

J gene: TRBJ2-1
D gene: TRBD2
V gene: TRBV6-1
clone size: many
CDR3 protein: CASSDIAGGFNEQFF
CDR3 DNA: TGTGCCAGCAGTGACATAGCGGGAGGGTTCAATGAGCAGTTCTTC

J gene: TRBJ2-7
D gene: TRBD2
V gene: TRBV5-5
clone size: once
CDR3 protein: CASSPGLADYEQYF
CDR3 DNA: TGTGCCAGCAGCCCGGGACTAGCGGATTACGAGCAGTACTTC

J gene: TRBJ2-7
D gene: TRBD2
V gene: TRBV19
clone size: .
CDR3 protein: CASSIEGLAGAVEQYF
CDR3 DNA: TGTGCCAGTAGTATAGAGGGACTAGCGGGAGCTGTCGAGCAGTACTTC

J gene: TRBJ2-1
D gene: .
V gene: TRBV19
clone size: .
CDR3 protein: CASSIDWVRTEQFF
CDR3 DNA: TGTGCCAGTAGTATAGATTGGGTGCGGACAGAGCAGTTCTTC

J gene: TRBJ1-1
D gene: .
V gene: TRBV5-1
clone size: few
CDR3 protein: CASSPRGGANTEAFF
CDR3 DNA: TGCGCCAGCAGCCCCCGGGGAGGGGCGAACACTGAAGCTTTCTTT

J gene: TRBJ2-1
D gene: .
V gene: TRBV6-1
clone size: .
CDR3 protein: CASSPGAYNEQFF
CDR3 DNA: TGTGCCAGCAGTCCAGGGGCCTACAATGAGCAGTTCTTC

J gene: TRBJ1-2
D gene: .
V gene: TRBV28
clone size: few
CDR3 protein: CASKIGENYGYTF
CDR3 DNA: TGTGCCAGCAAGATAGGAGAGAACTATGGCTACACCTTC

J gene: TRBJ2-5
D gene: TRBD1
V gene: TRBV16
clone size: once
CDR3 protein: CASSQGSGGFQETQYF
CDR3 DNA: TGTGCCAGCAGCCAAGGTTCAGGGGGATTCCAAGAGACCCAGTACTTC

J gene: TRBJ2-1
D gene: TRBD1
V gene: TRBV12-5
clone size: .
CDR3 protein: CASGPGTGAIWGSNEQFF
CDR3 DNA: TGTGCTAGTGGCCCCGGGACAGGGGCGATCTGGGGGTCCAATGAGCAGTTCTTC

J gene: TRBJ1-1
D gene: .
V gene: TRBV20-1
clone size: .
CDR3 protein: CSARWGTEAFF
CDR3 DNA: TGCAGTGCTAGGTGGGGCACTGAAGCTTTCTTT

J gene: TRBJ2-1
D gene: .
V gene: TRBV15
clone size: .
CDR3 protein: CATMNGRSYNEQFF
CDR3 DNA: TGTGCCACCATGAACGGGAGATCATACAATGAGCAGTTCTTC

J gene: TRBJ2-5
D gene: TRBD2
V gene: TRBV19
clone size: .
CDR3 protein: CASSISPGLAGETQYF
CDR3 DNA: TGTGCCAGTAGTATTTCCCCAGGACTAGCGGGAGAGACCCAGTACTTC

J gene: TRBJ2-7
D gene: TRBD2
V gene: TRBV28
clone size: few
CDR3 protein: CASSTSGSTFEQYF
CDR3 DNA: TGTGCCAGCAGTACTAGCGGGAGTACGTTCGAGCAGTACTTC

J gene: TRBJ1-5
D gene: TRBD1
V gene: TRBV5-6
clone size: .
CDR3 protein: CASSLGTGQDQPQHF
CDR3 DNA: TGTGCCAGCAGCCTAGGGACAGGGCAGGATCAGCCCCAGCATTTT

J gene: TRBJ1-5
D gene: .
V gene: TRBV27
clone size: .
CDR3 protein: CASSGWEGGTIGNQPQHF
CDR3 DNA: TGTGCCAGCTCAGGGTGGGAAGGGGGGACCATAGGCAATCAGCCCCAGCATTTT

J gene: TRBJ2-7
D gene: .
V gene: TRBV7-9
clone size: .
CDR3 protein: CASSPRSSYEQYF
CDR3 DNA: TGTGCCAGCAGCCCAAGGAGTTCCTACGAGCAGTACTTC

J gene: TRBJ2-3
D gene: .
V gene: TRBV11-2
clone size: .
CDR3 protein: CASSLVADPVGPDTQYF
CDR3 DNA: TGTGCCAGCAGCTTAGTGGCAGACCCGGTTGGTCCAGATACGCAGTATTTT

J gene: TRBJ2-7
D gene: TRBD2
V gene: TRBV10-2
clone size: once
CDR3 protein: CASGREGSYEQYF
CDR3 DNA: TGCGCCAGCGGTCGGGAGGGCTCCTACGAGCAGTACTTC

J gene: TRBJ1-5
D gene: TRBD1
V gene: TRBV6-5
clone size: .
CDR3 protein: CASSYQDRGNNQPQHF
CDR3 DNA: TGTGCCAGCAGTTATCAGGACAGGGGCAACAATCAGCCCCAGCATTTT

J gene: TRBJ2-7
D gene: TRBD1
V gene: TRBV28
clone size: .
CDR3 protein: CASSLVDRGHIEQYF
CDR3 DNA: TGTGCCAGCAGTTTAGTTGACAGGGGGCATATCGAGCAGTACTTC

J gene: TRBJ2-2
D gene: TRBD2
V gene: TRBV7-3
clone size: .
CDR3 protein: CASSPRTSANTGELFF
CDR3 DNA: TGTGCCAGCAGCCCCCGGACTAGCGCTAACACCGGGGAGCTGTTTTTT

J gene: TRBJ2-2
D gene: TRBD1
V gene: TRBV13
clone size: .
CDR3 protein: CASSTGDRGQAGELFF
CDR3 DNA: TGTGCCAGCAGCACAGGCGACAGGGGGCAGGCCGGGGAGCTGTTTTTT

J gene: TRBJ2-5
D gene: TRBD1
V gene: TRBV4-1
clone size: .
CDR3 protein: CASSQVSAGTGDQETQYF
CDR3 DNA: TGCGCCAGCAGCCAAGTTTCCGCCGGGACAGGGGACCAAGAGACCCAGTACTTC

J gene: TRBJ2-1
D gene: .
V gene: TRBV29-1
clone size: .
CDR3 protein: CSAMTGSVEQFF
CDR3 DNA: TGCAGCGCCATGACAGGAAGTGTTGAGCAGTTCTTC

J gene: TRBJ2-7
D gene: TRBD2
V gene: TRBV4-2
clone size: .
CDR3 protein: CASSLPLAGAYEQYF
CDR3 DNA: TGTGCCAGCAGCTTGCCTCTAGCGGGAGCCTACGAGCAGTACTTC

J gene: TRBJ2-1
D gene: .
V gene: TRBV7-3
clone size: .
CDR3 protein: CASSVAGTNNEQFF
CDR3 DNA: TGTGCCAGCAGCGTAGCCGGGACAAACAATGAGCAGTTCTTC

J gene: TRBJ2-1
D gene: .
V gene: TRBV6-4
clone size: .
CDR3 protein: CASSVYLAPASHEQFF
CDR3 DNA: TGTGCCAGCAGTGTCTACTTAGCCCCCGCTAGCCATGAGCAGTTCTTC

J gene: TRBJ1-1
D gene: .
V gene: TRBV11-2
clone size: few
CDR3 protein: CASTWYGANTEAFF
CDR3 DNA: TGTGCCAGCACCTGGTATGGGGCGAACACTGAAGCTTTCTTT

J gene: TRBJ2-7
D gene: .
V gene: TRBV5-1
clone size: .
CDR3 protein: CASREARDHEQYF
CDR3 DNA: TGCGCCAGCAGGGAGGCCAGGGACCACGAGCAGTACTTC

J gene: TRBJ1-2
D gene: .
V gene: TRBV7-9
clone size: .
CDR3 protein: CASSSHQPANRNGYTF
CDR3 DNA: TGTGCCAGCAGCTCCCATCAACCGGCTAACAGGAATGGCTACACCTTC

J gene: TRBJ2-7
D gene: .
V gene: TRBV21-1
clone size: many
CDR3 protein: CASSRRDRQYEQYF
CDR3 DNA: TGTGCCAGCAGCCGCCGGGACAGACAATACGAGCAGTACTTC

J gene: TRBJ2-7
D gene: .
V gene: TRBV6-6
clone size: .
CDR3 protein: CASLGTHEQYF
CDR3 DNA: TGTGCCAGCTTAGGGACCCACGAGCAGTACTTC

J gene: TRBJ2-1
D gene: TRBD2
V gene: TRBV6-1
clone size: .
CDR3 protein: CASSAAGTSGYNEQFF
CDR3 DNA: TGTGCCAGCAGTGCCGCCGGGACTAGCGGTTACAATGAGCAGTTCTTC

J gene: TRBJ1-1
D gene: .
V gene: TRBV7-3
clone size: .
CDR3 protein: CASSLTGFGGHTEAFF
CDR3 DNA: TGTGCCAGCAGCTTAACGGGTTTCGGGGGGCACACTGAAGCTTTCTTT

J gene: TRBJ2-2
D gene: TRBD1
V gene: TRBV28
clone size: few
CDR3 protein: CASNRRTGHTGELFF
CDR3 DNA: TGTGCCAGCAACCGCCGGACAGGGCACACCGGGGAGCTGTTTTTT

J gene: TRBJ2-7
D gene: .
V gene: TRBV5-1
clone size: .
CDR3 protein: CASSLGSGIYEQYF
CDR3 DNA: TGCGCCAGCAGCCTGGGGTCAGGGATCTACGAGCAGTACTTC

J gene: TRBJ2-5
D gene: .
V gene: TRBV30
clone size: .
CDR3 protein: CAWSRSQETQYF
CDR3 DNA: TGTGCCTGGAGTAGGAGCCAAGAGACCCAGTACTTC

J gene: TRBJ2-7
D gene: TRBD2
V gene: TRBV9
clone size: .
CDR3 protein: CASSVGSSGTYEQYF
CDR3 DNA: TGTGCCAGCAGCGTAGGTTCTAGCGGGACCTACGAGCAGTACTTC

J gene: TRBJ2-2
D gene: TRBD2
V gene: TRBV5-1
clone size: few
CDR3 protein: CASSTTSGRAGLAGELFF
CDR3 DNA: TGCGCCAGCAGCACGACTAGCGGGAGGGCCGGGTTGGCCGGGGAGCTGTTTTTT

J gene: TRBJ2-3
D gene: TRBD1
V gene: TRBV5-1
clone size: .
CDR3 protein: CASSFGQGTDTQYF
CDR3 DNA: TGCGCCAGCAGCTTCGGACAGGGCACAGATACGCAGTATTTT

J gene: TRBJ2-1
D gene: TRBD2
V gene: TRBV29-1
clone size: .
CDR3 protein: CSVDKAGGYNEQFF
CDR3 DNA: TGCAGCGTGGATAAAGCGGGGGGATACAATGAGCAGTTCTTC

J gene: TRBJ2-6
D gene: .
V gene: TRBV4-2
clone size: few
CDR3 protein: CASSPSGGAGANVLTF
CDR3 DNA: TGTGCCAGCAGCCCCTCCGGAGGGGCTGGGGCCAACGTCCTGACTTTC

J gene: TRBJ2-5
D gene: TRBD2
V gene: TRBV4-3
clone size: .
CDR3 protein: CASSQGLAGPQETQYF
CDR3 DNA: TGCGCCAGCAGCCAAGGGCTAGCGGGCCCCCAAGAGACCCAGTACTTC

J gene: TRBJ2-7
D gene: TRBD2
V gene: TRBV29-1
clone size: .
CDR3 protein: CSVGIGRLPYEQYF
CDR3 DNA: TGCAGCGTTGGGATCGGGAGGCTTCCCTACGAGCAGTACTTC

J gene: TRBJ2-1
D gene: .
V gene: TRBV7-2
clone size: .
CDR3 protein: CASSYGQYNEQFF
CDR3 DNA: TGTGCCAGCAGCTACGGACAGTACAATGAGCAGTTCTTC

J gene: TRBJ1-2
D gene: TRBD1
V gene: TRBV6-5
clone size: .
CDR3 protein: CASRSGTGGYGYTF
CDR3 DNA: TGTGCCAGCAGGTCCGGGACAGGGGGTTATGGCTACACCTTC

J gene: TRBJ2-1
D gene: TRBD1
V gene: TRBV6-1
clone size: .
CDR3 protein: CASSWTGAYNEQFF
CDR3 DNA: TGTGCCAGCAGTTGGACAGGGGCCTACAATGAGCAGTTCTTC

J gene: TRBJ1-1
D gene: TRBD1
V gene: TRBV28
clone size: .
CDR3 protein: CASSVPGGMNTEALF
CDR3 DNA: TGTGCCAGCAGTGTACCAGGGGGAATGAACACTGAAGCTCTCTTT

J gene: TRBJ2-5
D gene: TRBD2
V gene: TRBV2
clone size: .
CDR3 protein: CASKGSGSSPETQYF
CDR3 DNA: TGTGCCAGCAAGGGTAGCGGGAGTTCTCCAGAGACCCAGTACTTC

J gene: TRBJ1-1
D gene: .
V gene: TRBV29-1
clone size: few
CDR3 protein: CSARAHTEAFF
CDR3 DNA: TGCAGCGCCCGGGCTCACACTGAAGCTTTCTTT

J gene: TRBJ1-1
D gene: .
V gene: TRBV7-6
clone size: .
CDR3 protein: CASSLGPLNTEAFF
CDR3 DNA: TGTGCCAGCAGCTTGGGACCGCTGAACACTGAAGCTTTCTTT

J gene: TRBJ2-6
D gene: TRBD1
V gene: TRBV15
clone size: .
CDR3 protein: CATSRGGTGVSGANVLTF
CDR3 DNA: TGTGCCACCAGCAGAGGAGGGACAGGGGTCTCTGGGGCCAACGTCCTGACTTTC

J gene: TRBJ2-7
D gene: TRBD2
V gene: TRBV28
clone size: .
CDR3 protein: CASTSGGPTYEQYF
CDR3 DNA: TGTGCCAGCACCTCGGGAGGGCCAACCTACGAGCAGTACTTC